Following are 24 T cell receptor beta chains from one sample sequenced in a study of blood T cell repertoires in COVID-19 (dated by TCRdb to 2018 to 2020). The library was prepared using the immunoSEQ multiplex PCR assay. The table comes from immuneACCESS by way of TCRdb, which keeps in-frame sequences with V and J called. Part of the clones is missing from these tables; in studies checked, under half for an unresolved V gene and the rest for unknown reasons. The sample records roughly 130,000 clones, 65% to 85% of which are singletons. Around 3.9% of the sample is in the top ten clones. The sample consisted of PBMCs or T cells enriched from blood (not recorded which). These receptors all come from a woman aged 25 to 45 who had recovered from COVID-19.

The chain combines TRBV5-1 with TRBJ1-1; the D is unclear. The CDR3 is 13 amino acids. Germline V gene data show CDR1 as SGHRS and CDR2 as YFSETQ. The germline V and J ends were trimmed by 0 bases and 4 bases, with 7 bases remaining between them. The CDR3 loop reads CASSLGGSTEAFF. The DNA for the CDR3 is TGCGCCAGCAGCTTGGGTGGGAGCACTGAAGCTTTCTTT.

Remarks on this clone: Sequence at one end of the junction differs from germline and may be a read error. J is TRBJ1-2 and V is TRBV19; D unresolved. The CDR3 sequence is 11 residues long. Germline assignment: CDR1 LNHDA and CDR2 SQIVND (reference sequence). DNA of the CDR3: TGTGCCAGTATGGGGTTTGACGGAGGCTCCTTC. It translates to CASMGFDGGSF.

The chain employs TRBV6-5 and TRBJ1-2; tentatively, D is TRBD1 (5 bases). The V gene's germline CDR1 is MNHEY and CDR2 SVGAGI. This CDR3 has 14 amino acids. Deletions cut 8 bases from V and 1 base from J, with 14 bases between. In DNA form, the CDR3 reads TGTGCCAGCGGGGGGACTTTAAGTAACTATGGCTACACCTTC. Translation gives CASGGTLSNYGYTF.

This clone appeared once. CDR3 protein: CASSQDLASGNEQFF. The CDR3 nucleotides read TGCGCCAGCAGCCAAGATCTGGCTAGCGGGAATGAGCAGTTCTTC. The rearrangement joins TRBV4-3 to TRBJ2-1; 8 positions match TRBD2. The V gene end was trimmed by 0 bases and the J gene end by 7 bases; junction bases not matched to a gene: 5. The CDR3 consists of 15 residues. Germline CDR1 reads LGHNA; CDR2 reads YSLEER.

The chain is built from TRBV5-1 and TRBJ2-1; 9 nucleotides agree with TRBD2. The CDR3 is 17 amino acids. Losses at the gene ends were 5 bases for V and 9 bases for J; bases not matched to a gene: 18. CDR1 is SGHRS, CDR2 YFSETQ, per germline. CDR3 nucleotides: TGCGCCAGCAGTCCCCGGGCGGGAGGGCCTTATCTGGCTGAGCAGTTCTTC. This codes for CASSPRAGGPYLAEQFF.

The chain uses TRBV10-3 and TRBJ2-7, with 9 bases matching TRBD2. The CDR3 has 17 amino acids. V was clipped by 2 bases and J by 1 base; unmatched bases: 9. The germline gives CDR1 ENHRY, CDR2 SYGVKD. The CDR3 region has the DNA TGTGCCATCAGTGAGCGTCTAGCGGGACCCCAATCCTACGAGCAGTACTTC. Translated: CAISERLAGPQSYEQYF.

The chain employs TRBV19 and TRBJ2-7, with D perhaps TRBD2 (6 bases). Germline-derived CDR1 and CDR2 are LNHDA and SQIVND (reference sequence). CDR3 size: 16 residues. Trimming cost V 3 bases and J 7 bases, with 22 bases left between them. CDR3 in amino acids: CASSIPSGGFRGEQYF. The CDR3 region has the DNA TGTGCCAGTAGTATCCCCTCAGGAGGGTTCCGGGGTGAGCAGTACTTC.

The CDR3 region has the DNA TGTGCCAGCAGCGTAGCGAGAGCGGACTACAATGAGCAGTTCTTC. Translation gives CASSVARADYNEQFF. This rearrangement joins TRBV9 to TRBJ2-1; maybe TRBD2 (5 bases). The V gene lost 0 bases and the J gene lost 3 bases, with 10 bases spanning the gap. Germline CDR1 and CDR2: SGDLS and YYNGEE. The CDR3 is 15 residues long.

This chain joins TRBV19 and TRBJ2-7; 9 bases fit TRBD2. The germline V gene has CDR1 LNHDA and CDR2 SQIVND (reference sequence). CDR3 length equals 15 residues. V shed 5 bases, J shed 2 bases, and the junction held 7 bases outside the gene matches. CDR3 amino acids: CASSPLAGYPYEQYF. The CDR3 bases are TGTGCCAGTAGTCCCCTAGCGGGATACCCCTACGAGCAGTACTTC.

The V and J genes are TRBV18 and TRBJ1-4, with TRBD1 matching 8 bases. V was clipped by 4 bases and J by 8 bases; unmatched bases: 9. The germline gives CDR1 KGHSH, CDR2 LQKENI. This CDR3 has 15 amino acids. CDR3 residues: CASSQDRVSGEKLFF. The DNA of the CDR3 is TGTGCCAGCTCACAGGACAGGGTGTCGGGAGAAAAACTGTTTTTT.

The J gene is TRBJ1-6, the V gene TRBV7-3, with 8 bases identical to TRBD1. CDR1 and CDR2 (germline): SGHTA, FQGTGA. V was pared by 5 bases and J by 6 bases, with 3 bases of the junction left unmatched. This CDR3 region has 14 residues. The CDR3 region has the DNA TGTGCCAGCAGCCTGACAGGGGCTAATTCACCCCTCCACTTT. Amino acid sequence: CASSLTGANSPLHF.

The V call is TRBV12-5, the J call TRBJ2-2, with TRBD2 matching over 7 bases. The germline V gene encodes CDR1 LGHNT and CDR2 FRNRAP. CDR3 length equals 14 residues. V dropped 2 bases and J dropped 7; count of bases not matched to a gene: 4. The CDR3 DNA reads as TGTGCTAGTGGTTTGACTAGCGAGGTCGGGGAGCTGTTTTTT. Translated: CASGLTSEVGELFF.

The gene calls are TRBV29-1 and TRBJ1-5; D gene uncertain. The CDR3 spans 13 residues. The germline V and J ends were trimmed by 5 bases and 3 bases, with 11 bases remaining between them. CDR1 and CDR2 (germline): SQVTM, ANQGSEA. Here the CDR3 DNA reads TGCAGCGTTAGAGATAACTACAATCAGCCCCAGCATTTT. Translated: CSVRDNYNQPQHF.

The chain employs TRBV5-1 and TRBJ2-2; TRBD2 matches at 7 bases. Germline CDR1 and CDR2: SGHRS and YFSETQ. The CDR3 totals 17 residues. The J segment lost 1 base and the V segment lost 2 bases, leaving 8 bases of the junction unmatched. The chain's CDR3 is CASSLAGPNENTGELFF. In DNA form, the CDR3 reads TGCGCCAGCAGCTTAGCGGGACCGAATGAGAACACCGGGGAGCTGTTTTTT.

The J gene is TRBJ1-1, the V gene TRBV30; maybe TRBD1 (6 bases). The length of the CDR3 is 13 residues. CDR1 is GTSNPN, CDR2 SVGIG, per germline (reference sequence). V was trimmed by 3 bases and J by 6 bases, leaving 14 bases between them. The CDR3 sequence is CAWRYRASPEAFF. The CDR3 coding sequence is TGTGCCTGGAGGTACAGGGCCAGTCCTGAAGCTTTCTTT.

The chain uses TRBV5-1 and TRBJ2-3; 7 bases are a match to TRBD2. Germline V gene data show CDR1 as SGHRS and CDR2 as YFSETQ. This CDR3 contains 19 residues. The J segment lost 2 bases and the V segment lost 6 bases, leaving 21 bases of the junction unmatched. The CDR3 loop is CASNQRVGGGIVSTDTQYF. The DNA for the CDR3 is TGCGCCAGCAATCAGAGGGTCGGCGGGGGAATAGTATCCACAGATACGCAGTATTTT.

This clone has more than one count but fewer than ten. This chain links TRBV13 with TRBJ1-1, with unresolved D. V gave up 8 bases and J gave up 0 bases, with 7 bases separating them. This CDR3 has 12 residues. Germline CDR1 reads PRHDT; CDR2 reads FYEKMQ (reference sequence). The CDR3 reads CASYRMNTEAFF. The CDR3 bases are TGTGCCAGCTATAGAATGAACACTGAAGCTTTCTTT. The whole variable domain, remainder taken from reference TRBV13 and TRBJ1-1, is AAGVIQSPRHLIKEKRETATLKCYPIPRHDTVYWYQQGPGQDPQFLISFYEKMQSDKGSIPDRFSAQQFSDYHSELNMSSLELGDSALYFCASYRMNTEAFFGQGTRLTVV.

This sequence joins TRBV18 and TRBJ2-7, with a possible D match to TRBD2 (7 bases). V shed 6 bases and J shed 3 bases, with 15 bases lying between them. Germline V CDR1 and CDR2: KGHSH, LQKENI. CDR3 length: 14 residues. The CDR3 sequence is CASSRGGGVYEQYF. CDR3 DNA: TGTGCCAGCTCCCGGGGAGGGGGAGTCTACGAGCAGTACTTC.

V gene TRBV6-2 or TRBV6-3 combines with J gene TRBJ1-5; TRBD1 is a possible D gene (6 bases). V was clipped by 5 bases and J by 5 bases, with 16 bases between them. Germline V gene sequence: CDR1 MNHEY, CDR2 SVGEGT. This CDR3 spans 15 amino acids. The CDR3 sequence is CASSGQYRVHQPQHF. In DNA form, the CDR3 reads TGTGCCAGCAGTGGACAGTACAGGGTACATCAGCCCCAGCATTTT.

The V gene is TRBV29-1, the J gene TRBJ1-2; 11 bases align to TRBD1. CDR1 is SQVTM, CDR2 ANQGSEA, per germline. The V gene end was trimmed by 6 bases and the J gene end by 2 bases; junction bases not matched to a gene: 5. The CDR3 is 14 amino acids. The DNA of the CDR3 is TGCAGCGTGGACCGGGACAGGGGGAACTATGGCTACACCTTC. It specifies CSVDRDRGNYGYTF.

This chain links TRBV4-2 with TRBJ2-5, with D uncertain. Between the trimmed V and J ends, which lost 0 bases and 7 bases, there was a span of 9 bases. The CDR3 is 13 residues long. Germline V gene data show CDR1 as LGHNA and CDR2 as YNFKEQ. The CDR3 sequence is CASSQDDSWTQYF. CDR3 nucleotides: TGTGCCAGCAGCCAAGATGATAGTTGGACCCAGTACTTC.

Notes on this clone: Mismatch with germline at one junction end may stem from a read error. J is TRBJ2-3 and V is TRBV6-4, with 10 bases identical to TRBD1. This CDR3 comprises 13 residues. The V gene's germline CDR1 is MRHNA and CDR2 SNTAGT. DNA of the CDR3: TGCGCCAGCGGGACAGGGGAGGCAGATACGCAGTATTTT. Amino acid sequence: CASGTGEADTQYF.

The rearrangement joins TRBV6-4 to TRBJ2-6; D is perhaps TRBD2 (7 bases). Per germline, CDR1 MRHNA and CDR2 SNTAGT. Trimming took off 6 bases at V and 2 bases at J, with 11 bases between the two ends. The CDR3 runs 15 residues. CDR3 in amino acids: CASSPGGPGANVLTF. DNA for the CDR3: TGTGCCAGCAGCCCCGGGGGGCCTGGGGCCAACGTCCTGACTTTC.

V usage is TRBV30 and J usage is TRBJ2-1; 7 bases align to TRBD1. The CDR3 runs 12 residues. From germline, CDR1 is GTSNPN and CDR2 SVGIG (reference sequence). V trimming: 4 bases; J trimming: 11 bases; junction bases outside the gene matches: 8. CDR3 region: CAWTEQGFKQFF. The CDR3, as DNA: TGTGCCTGGACCGAACAGGGGTTCAAGCAGTTCTTC. Supplemented by reference TRBV30 and TRBJ2-1, the full variable domain reads SQTIHQWPATLVQPVGSPLSLECTVEGTSNPNLYWYRQAAGRGLQLLFYSVGIGQISSEVPQNLSASRPQDRQFILSSKKLLLSDSGFYLCAWTEQGFKQFFGPGTRLTVL.